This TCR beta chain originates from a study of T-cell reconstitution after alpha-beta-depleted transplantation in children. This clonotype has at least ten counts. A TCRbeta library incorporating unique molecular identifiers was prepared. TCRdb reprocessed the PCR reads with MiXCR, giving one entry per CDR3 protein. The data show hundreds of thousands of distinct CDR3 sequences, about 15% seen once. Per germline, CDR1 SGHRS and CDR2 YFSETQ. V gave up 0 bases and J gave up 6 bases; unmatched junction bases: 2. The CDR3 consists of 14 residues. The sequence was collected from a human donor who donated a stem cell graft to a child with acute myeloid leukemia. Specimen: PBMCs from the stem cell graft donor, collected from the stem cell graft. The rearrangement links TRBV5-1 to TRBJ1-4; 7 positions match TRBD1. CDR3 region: CASSLDRGDEKLFF. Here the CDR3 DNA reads TGCGCCAGCAGCTTGGACAGGGGAGATGAAAAACTGTTTTTT. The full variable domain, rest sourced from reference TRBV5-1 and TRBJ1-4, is KAGVTQTPRYLIKTRGQQVTLSCSPISGHRSVSWYQQTPGQGLQFLFEYFSETQRNKGNFPGRFSGRQFSNSRSEMNVSTLELGDSALYLCASSLDRGDEKLFFGSGTQLSVL.